This T cell receptor beta chain derives from a study of PD-L1 blockade in urothelial cancer. Study outcomes and limitations: Those with durable benefit had larger increases in tumor-associated blood clones at 3 weeks.

On this clone: No antigen is known for it.

Regarding time point: pretreatment peripheral blood. Profiled with immunoSEQ multiplex PCR; TCRdb holds only in-frame clones, not every one. Seen here are tens of thousands of clones, roughly 84% observed once, and the top ten hold 2% to 2.5%. V lost 3 bases, J lost 7 bases, and 2 bases stayed unmatched. The CDR3 sequence is 13 residues long. Germline V lookup: CDR1 KGHSH, CDR2 LQKENI. The receptor was derived from a man aged 55-75 years with urothelial cancer. The sample in question was PBMCs, obtained around atezolizumab (anti-PD-L1) treatment. The V gene is TRBV18, the J gene TRBJ1-1; 10 bases match TRBD1. CDR3 amino acids: CASSPTGGSEAFF. As DNA, the CDR3 is TGTGCCAGCTCACCGACAGGGGGCAGTGAAGCTTTCTTT.